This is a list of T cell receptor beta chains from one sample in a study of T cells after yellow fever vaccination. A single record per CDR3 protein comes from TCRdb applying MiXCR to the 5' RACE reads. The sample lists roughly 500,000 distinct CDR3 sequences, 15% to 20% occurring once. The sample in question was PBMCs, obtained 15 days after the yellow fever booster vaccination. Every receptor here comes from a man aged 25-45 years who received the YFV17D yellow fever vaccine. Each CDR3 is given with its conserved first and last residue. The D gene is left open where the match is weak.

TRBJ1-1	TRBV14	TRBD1	CASSQGTGRAEAFF
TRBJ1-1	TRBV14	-	CASSQGADTEAFF
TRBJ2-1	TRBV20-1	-	CSASLGEVGNEQFF
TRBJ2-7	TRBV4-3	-	CASSQFVKEPSEQYF
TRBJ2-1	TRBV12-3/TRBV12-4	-	CASTQSGPIYNEQFF
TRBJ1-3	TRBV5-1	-	CASSLVGDTSGNTIYF
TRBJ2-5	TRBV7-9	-	CASSRGANQETQYF
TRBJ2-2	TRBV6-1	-	CASRVQGQGELFF
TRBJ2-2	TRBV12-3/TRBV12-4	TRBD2	CASRPASGSFGELFF
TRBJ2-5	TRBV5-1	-	CASSWQSDRGQYF
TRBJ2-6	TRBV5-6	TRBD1	CASSLTGGPSGANVLTF
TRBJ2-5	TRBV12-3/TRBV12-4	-	CASSHLNGGSQETQYF
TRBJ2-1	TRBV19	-	CASSTQQGSNEQFF
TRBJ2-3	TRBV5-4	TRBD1	CASSTNRDRATDTQYF
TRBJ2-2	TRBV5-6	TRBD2	CASSLSGGSRTGELFF
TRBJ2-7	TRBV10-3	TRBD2	CAISDGGSGYEQYF
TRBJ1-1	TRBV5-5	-	CASSPPRGTEAFF
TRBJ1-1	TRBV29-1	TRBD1	CSVVGDRGWTVNTEAFF
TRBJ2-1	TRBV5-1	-	CASSPPGQTYNEQFF
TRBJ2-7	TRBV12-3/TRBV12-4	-	CASSLGQGWNEQYF
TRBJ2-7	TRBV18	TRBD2	CASSPAGTSGRSEQYF
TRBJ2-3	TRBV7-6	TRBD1	CASSLGGQYTDTQYF
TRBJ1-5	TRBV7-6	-	CASSLVGQGQDQPQHF
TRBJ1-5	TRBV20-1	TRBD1	CSATRQGGNQPQHF
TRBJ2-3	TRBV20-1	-	CSAGQGGEDTQYF
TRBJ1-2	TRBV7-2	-	CASSLMGQLYGYTF
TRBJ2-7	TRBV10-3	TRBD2	CAIRDPGGGRGYEQYF
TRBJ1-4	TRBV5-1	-	CASSPDNHRTEKLFF
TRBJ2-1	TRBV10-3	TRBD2	CAISESSGSSYNEQFF
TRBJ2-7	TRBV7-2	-	CASTPLARYEQYF
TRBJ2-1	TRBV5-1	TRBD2	CASRPEGRAELSEQFF
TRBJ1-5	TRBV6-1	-	CASSSGGNLNQPQHF
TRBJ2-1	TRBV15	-	CATSRDVGFPNEQFF
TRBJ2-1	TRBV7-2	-	CASSFRRGSGYNEQFF
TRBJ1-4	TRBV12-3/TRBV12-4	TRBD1	CASQENRGFNEKLFF
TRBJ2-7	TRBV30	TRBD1	CAWSTGAVNEQYF
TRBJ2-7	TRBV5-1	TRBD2	CASSPQAGVVYEQYF
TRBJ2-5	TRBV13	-	CASSRQQETQYF
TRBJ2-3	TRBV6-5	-	CASRGGPDTQYF
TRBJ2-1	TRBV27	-	CASSFGQHPTFVNEQFF
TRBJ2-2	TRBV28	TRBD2	CASSPPGLAETFF
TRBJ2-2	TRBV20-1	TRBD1	CSARDGTGVGGELFF
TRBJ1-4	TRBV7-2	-	CASSYTGKLFF
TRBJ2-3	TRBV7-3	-	CASSRETAHTDTQYF
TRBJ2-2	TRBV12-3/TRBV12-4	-	CASSQLAGRELFF
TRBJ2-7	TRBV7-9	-	CASSPLAPRYEQYF
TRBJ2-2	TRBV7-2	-	CASSLGGYANTGELFF
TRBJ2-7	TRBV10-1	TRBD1	CASSESRGRGLNEQYF
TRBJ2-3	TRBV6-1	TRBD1	CASRSPPGQPAFYTDTQYF
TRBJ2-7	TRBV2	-	CASSSEGTYEQYF
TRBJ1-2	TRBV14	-	CASSQARGGDGYTF
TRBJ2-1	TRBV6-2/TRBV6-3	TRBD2	CASSYSGLSNEQFF
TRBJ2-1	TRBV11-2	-	CASSSMDFPYNEQFF